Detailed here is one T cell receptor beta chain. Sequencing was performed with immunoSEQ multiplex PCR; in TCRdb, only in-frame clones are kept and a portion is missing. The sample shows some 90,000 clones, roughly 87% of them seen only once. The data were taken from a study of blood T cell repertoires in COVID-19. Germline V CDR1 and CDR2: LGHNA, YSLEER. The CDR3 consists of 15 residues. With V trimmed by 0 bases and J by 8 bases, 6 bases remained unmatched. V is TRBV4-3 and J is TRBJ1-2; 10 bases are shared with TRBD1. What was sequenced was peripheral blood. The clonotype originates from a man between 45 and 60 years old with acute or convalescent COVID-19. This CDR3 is CASSQETGGARGYTF. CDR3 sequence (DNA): TGCGCCAGCAGCCAAGAGACAGGGGGCGCGAGGGGCTACACCTTC.